What follows describes a single T cell receptor (beta chain). A few counts support this clonotype. No cognate antigen has been identified for it. Base-call qualities are not available, and no considerably larger clone is one nucleotide away. Taken with the paper, the label for treatment or condition translates to: in vitro stimulation with specific CMV peptide epitopes to enrich CMV-specific T cells. Data came from an Illumina HiSeq 1500. The public reads were run again by TCRdb, first through fastp at Q25 and then through MiXCR, and only productive beta chains were kept. Rows with a matching CDR3 protein are joined into one entry that keeps the most common DNA and genes. This sample lists some 800,000 distinct CDR3 sequences; roughly 33% were detected once. Under 15% of the sample goes to the ten largest clones. CDR1 LGHNT and CDR2 FRNRAP were looked up in the germline V gene. The junction carries 15 bases between V and J, which are trimmed by 2 bases and 7 bases respectively. The CDR3 has 16 amino acids, counting the end cysteine and phenylalanine. The retained sequence is limited to the CDR3, 48 bases, with the frame set at the first base.

The sample belongs to a study of T cell repertoires in cytomegalovirus infection (dated by TCRdb to the late 2010s). With respect to the entire study: Peptide stimulations targeted recently identified HLA-C-restricted CMV epitopes, whose presentation resists viral immunomodulation, together with well-studied HLA-B-restricted epitopes. Donor HLA type was relevant to the analysis, as public TCR beta signatures indicated carriage of CMV infection together with the matching HLA type. Overall study outcomes, separate from this receptor: The ex vivo response was dominated by HLA-C-restricted CMV-specific TCR beta clonotypes, which also provided the single most frequent clonotype in two of eight donors. Cumulative frequency of public TCR beta family members discriminated carriers of CMV infection plus the relevant HLA type in this cohort and an independent roughly 350-donor cohort.

The TCR originated in a human donor in good health (CMV status not recorded). Some clones in this sample may be carry-over from other donors' samples. This sequence uses TRBV12-5 and TRBJ1-6, with the identity of the D gene unclear. The sequencing used cultured CD8+ T cells from PBMCs, collected from culture after CMV antigen stimulation. The CDR3 region has the sequence CASGLRGPGRNSPLHF. In nucleotides, the sequence is TGTGCTAGTGGTTTGCGTGGGCCGGGAAGGAATTCACCCCTCCACTTT.